One sample yielded the 25 T cell receptor beta chains listed below, sequenced in a study of Graves' ophthalmopathy and Graves' hyperthyroidism. The study amplified TCR beta CDR3 regions using RNA transcripts. Second-round multiplex PCR followed a first-round RT-PCR using HTBI primers. TCRdb processed the multiplex PCR reads anew with MiXCR; each CDR3 protein has one entry. Here the sample spans about 220,000 distinct CDR3 sequences, about a fifth being singletons. Material: peripheral blood. These receptors were taken from a woman in her 50s with Graves' ophthalmopathy.

V is TRBV20-1 and J is TRBJ1-2; TRBD1 matches 11 bases. In germline, CDR1 is DFQATT, CDR2 SNEGSKA (reference sequence). This CDR3 has 17 residues. V shed 0 bases and J 8 bases; nucleotides not matched to a gene: 14. The CDR3: CSARDSPGTGGIWGYTF. CDR3 nucleotides: TGCAGTGCTAGAGATTCTCCAGGGACAGGGGGGATATGGGGCTACACCTTC.

This clonotype appeared many times. This chain connects TRBV19 to TRBJ2-7; D not resolved. CDR1 and CDR2 (germline): LNHDA, SQIVND (reference sequence). The CDR3 runs 16 residues. The V end lost 8 bases, the J end lost 0 bases, and 20 bases lay between the germline ends. CDR3 coding DNA: TGTGCCAGTCACACAACCGGCAGCAAGAGCTCCTACGAGCAGTACTTC. It encodes CASHTTGSKSSYEQYF.

This clonotype has a count of ten or more. V is TRBV6-1 and J is TRBJ1-1, with TRBD1 matching over 7 bases. The V gene's germline CDR1 is MNHNS and CDR2 SASEGT. Trimming took 4 bases from V and 4 from J; bases not matched to a gene: 6. This CDR3 has 14 amino acids. The DNA of the CDR3 is TGTGCCAGCAGTGGTTCGGACAGGTTCACTGAAGCTTTCTTT. Amino acid sequence: CASSGSDRFTEAFF.

The chain employs TRBV2 and TRBJ2-7; a weak D match, TRBD1 (6 bases). The CDR3 is 14 residues long. Trimming stripped 3 bases from V and 1 base from J, with 10 bases between. Germline CDR1 is SNHLY and CDR2 is FYNNEI. CDR3 nucleotides: TGTGCCAGCAGTGAGCGTAGGGGGTCCTACGAGCAGTACTTC. It translates to CASSERRGSYEQYF.

This clonotype occurred many times. The chain combines TRBV30 with TRBJ1-2; D gene uncertain. This CDR3 spans 13 amino acids. Germline V lookup: CDR1 GTSNPN, CDR2 SVGIG (reference sequence). The V end lost 2 bases, the J end lost 5 bases, and 12 bases lay between the germline ends. CDR3 sequence: CAWSNGKGYGYTF. Here the CDR3 DNA reads TGTGCCTGGAGTAACGGAAAAGGGTATGGCTACACCTTC.

This chain links TRBV11-2 with TRBJ2-2; D gene ambiguous. Trimming cost V 0 bases and J 5 bases, with 10 bases left between them. There are 15 residues in the CDR3. Germline assignment: CDR1 SGHAT and CDR2 FQNNGV. CDR3 residues: CASSLEYWTTGELFF. The CDR3 DNA follows: TGTGCCAGCAGCTTAGAATATTGGACGACCGGGGAGCTGTTTTTT.

In its sample, this clonotype was seen many times. This rearrangement joins TRBV5-1 to TRBJ2-7; D is uncertain. CDR1 and CDR2 (germline): SGHRS, YFSETQ. V was pared by 2 bases and J by 0 bases, with 6 bases between. The CDR3 has 13 amino acids. The CDR3 region has the DNA TGCGCCAGCAGCTTTTCGGCCTCCTACGAGCAGTACTTC. As protein: CASSFSASYEQYF.

This clonotype was counted many times. This chain connects TRBV28 to TRBJ1-6; D gene unclear. V shed 2 bases and J shed 6 bases, with 8 bases lying between them. The CDR3 contains 14 residues. Germline lookup yields CDR1 MDHEN and CDR2 SYDVKM. CDR3 residues: CASSLEHLNSPLHF. For the CDR3, the DNA is TGTGCCAGCAGTTTAGAACATCTTAATTCACCCCTCCACTTT.

This clonotype has at least ten counts. V gene TRBV4-1 combines with J gene TRBJ2-7, with D tentatively TRBD1 (7 bases). The CDR3 totals 14 residues. In germline, CDR1 is MGHRA, CDR2 YSYEKL. V was pared by 4 bases and J by 5 bases, with 15 bases between. CDR3 sequence reads: CASSPRTGGNEQYF. The CDR3 DNA follows: TGCGCCAGCAGCCCCCGGACAGGAGGGAACGAGCAGTACTTC.

The table lists this clonotype with many counts. The chain couples TRBV5-1 to TRBJ1-1; D possibly corresponds to TRBD1 (6 bases). Germline assignment: CDR1 SGHRS and CDR2 YFSETQ. The CDR3 sequence is 16 residues long. The ends were cut back, 0 bases at V and 1 base at J, with 13 bases in the middle. CDR3 DNA sequence: TGCGCCAGCAGCTTGGGATTTGGACAGCAGAACACTGAAGCTTTCTTT. Translation: CASSLGFGQQNTEAFF.

At least ten counts were recorded for this clonotype. The rearrangement joins TRBV28 to TRBJ1-2; D is possibly TRBD1 (5 bases). Trimming stripped 4 bases from V and 7 bases from J, with 10 bases between. The CDR3 runs 12 residues. Germline CDR1 is MDHEN and CDR2 is SYDVKM. CDR3 in amino acids: CASSSGERGYTF. The CDR3 DNA reads TGTGCCAGCAGTTCGGGGGAACGTGGCTACACCTTC.

This clonotype was found many times. CDR3 bases: TGTGCCAGCAGCTTAAGCTGGGACAGCGAGCAGTACTTC. Amino acid sequence: CASSLSWDSEQYF. The chain combines TRBV11-2 with TRBJ2-7, with 7 bases aligning to TRBD1. Germline CDR1 and CDR2: SGHAT and FQNNGV. CDR3 length: 13 amino acids. V was clipped by 2 bases and J by 6 bases; unmatched bases: 4.

J is TRBJ1-2 and V is TRBV20-1, with no clear D. V was clipped by 6 bases and J by 1 base, with 9 bases between them. Germline assignment: CDR1 DFQATT and CDR2 SNEGSKA (reference sequence). The CDR3 runs 12 residues. DNA for the CDR3: TGCAGTGCCGTTTCGGGTAACTATGGCTACACCTTC. Its translation is CSAVSGNYGYTF.

This chain links TRBV28 with TRBJ1-5; D remains ambiguous. This CDR3 has 13 amino acids. The germline V and J ends were trimmed by 7 bases and 0 bases, with 7 bases remaining between them. Germline V CDR1 and CDR2: MDHEN, SYDVKM. The CDR3 nucleotides read TGTGCCAGCACAGATAATAGCAATCAGCCCCAGCATTTT. Protein sequence: CASTDNSNQPQHF.

This clonotype was seen ten or more times. The V and J genes are TRBV2 and TRBJ2-7, with a weak D call TRBD2 (5 bases). This CDR3 has 14 residues. Trimming shortened V by 4 bases and J by 7 bases, and 17 bases separated the two germline ends. The germline V gene has CDR1 SNHLY and CDR2 FYNNEI. DNA of the CDR3: TGTGCCAGCAGTGTTGGCAGGAGCGGCTTGGAGCAGTACTTC. Its translation is CASSVGRSGLEQYF.

V is TRBV3-1 and J is TRBJ2-7, with 7 bases lining up with TRBD2. Germline values: CDR1 LGHDT, CDR2 YNNKEL (reference sequence). CDR3 length: 16 amino acids. Trimming at V came to 0 bases and at J to 3 bases, leaving 8 bases not matched to a gene. In DNA, the CDR3 is TGTGCCAGCAGCCAAGACGGGTTTGGGAGGGTCTACGAGCAGTACTTC. It is translated as CASSQDGFGRVYEQYF.

This clonotype has at least ten counts. The CDR3 protein is CASRRGRNTGELFF. In DNA form, the CDR3 reads TGTGCCAGCAGACGCGGGCGGAACACCGGGGAGCTGTTTTTT. V usage is TRBV7-3 and J usage is TRBJ2-2, with D possibly TRBD2 on 5 matching bases. This CDR3 region has 14 residues. Germline V gives CDR1 SGHTA, CDR2 FQGTGA. V shed 6 bases and J shed 1 base, with 9 bases lying between them.

This clonotype was observed at least ten times. The chain is built from TRBV6-1 and TRBJ1-5; D unclear. The V gene lost 7 bases and the J gene lost 6 bases, with 13 bases spanning the gap. CDR3 size: 13 residues. CDR1 is MNHNS and CDR2 is SASEGT in the germline V gene. The chain's CDR3 is CASKGRVVQPQHF. The CDR3 region has the DNA TGTGCCAGCAAGGGAAGGGTGGTTCAGCCCCAGCATTTT.

This clonotype was seen once. The chain recombines TRBV2 with TRBJ2-7; 8 bases match TRBD1. In germline, CDR1 is SNHLY, CDR2 FYNNEI. The CDR3 runs to 15 residues. V gave up 8 bases and J gave up 5 bases; unmatched junction bases: 14. The CDR3 region has the DNA TGTGCCAGCGGGGAAACAGGGGGTATCTTGAACGAGCAGTACTTC. Translated, it gives CASGETGGILNEQYF.

Ten or more counts support this clonotype. CDR3 sequence: CASSESYGTEAFF. CDR3 DNA sequence: TGCGCCAGCAGTGAGTCTTATGGAACGGAAGCTTTCTTT. The V call is TRBV10-1, the J call TRBJ1-1; unclear D gene. V gave up 0 bases and J gave up 8 bases, with 10 bases separating them. In germline, CDR1 is WNHNN, CDR2 SYGVQD (reference sequence). The length of the CDR3 is 13 residues.

This sequence joins TRBV6-2 or TRBV6-3 and TRBJ1-1; weak D call: TRBD1 (5 bases). Germline assignment: CDR1 MNHEY and CDR2 SVGEGT. The length of the CDR3 is 15 residues. Trimming removed 7 bases from V and 5 bases from J, with 20 bases in between. The CDR3 nucleotides read TGTGCCAGCAAGTTTAAGCTACTTCAGGGTACTGAAGCTTTCTTT. Protein: CASKFKLLQGTEAFF.

The rearrangement links TRBV2 to TRBJ1-5; D gene unclear. This CDR3 has 13 residues. Germline V CDR1 and CDR2: SNHLY, FYNNEI. Trimming pared 3 bases from V and 4 bases from J, leaving 7 bases between. The chain's CDR3 is CASSDVPNQPQHF. CDR3 DNA sequence: TGTGCCAGCAGTGATGTGCCAAATCAGCCCCAGCATTTT.

This clonotype has a count of ten or more. The V call is TRBV2, the J call TRBJ2-4; weak D call: TRBD2 (5 bases). V dropped 4 bases and J dropped 6 bases, with 10 bases sitting between them. Germline V gives CDR1 SNHLY, CDR2 FYNNEI. The CDR3 runs 13 residues. Here the CDR3 DNA reads TGTGCCAGCAGTGGGGAAGCGGTAAACATTCAGTACTTC. This sequence encodes CASSGEAVNIQYF.

This clonotype has ten or more counts. The J gene is TRBJ1-2, the V gene TRBV5-6, with TRBD1 as a possible D gene (6 bases). Germline-derived CDR1 and CDR2 are SGHDT and YYEEEE. This CDR3 is 14 amino acids long. V lost 7 bases and J lost 8, with 21 bases in between. The DNA for the CDR3 is TGTGCCAGCTCGTCTACCGGGACAAAGTCCGGCTACACCTTC. This gives the protein CASSSTGTKSGYTF.

This clonotype was seen repeatedly, ten times or more. V usage is TRBV2 and J usage is TRBJ1-1; the match to TRBD1 covers 7 bases. This CDR3 region has 14 residues. V lost 5 bases and J lost 1; bases outside the gene matches: 4. Germline V CDR1 and CDR2: SNHLY, FYNNEI. CDR3 bases: TGTGCCAGCAGTTCAACAGGGGCGAACACTGAAGCTTTCTTT. It translates to CASSSTGANTEAFF.